This TCR beta chain stems from a study of post-analysis software for immune sequencing data (dated by TCRdb to 2013 to 2016). A note on the overall study: The recorded disease courses included relapsing-remitting, secondary progressive and progressive-relapsing multiple sclerosis, and some patients had no subtype annotation. The patient repertoires were set against under 13 previously published healthy control repertoires from donors whose ages ranged from roughly 6 to 27 years. A subset of samples was prepared in parallel using single-end sample barcoding, then pooled and co-amplified after Illumina adapter ligation.

This clonotype turned up a few times. Its antigen target is currently unknown. One base away there is no much larger clone; base qualities are not given. To demonstrate the VDJtools post-analysis software, the study profiled TCR beta repertoires from the peripheral blood of 10 to 15 young patients with multiple sclerosis. The patients with multiple sclerosis were children and adolescents between roughly 6 and 17 years of age. The library was prepared using PCR. The instrument was an Illumina HiSeq 2500. To reduce PCR and sequencing biases, unique molecular identifiers were built into the TCR beta cDNA libraries. About 500,000 cDNA molecules were obtained for every 1 to 10 million input T cells, so each molecule roughly corresponded to one T cell. The patient libraries were prepared and sequenced with the same protocol used for the earlier healthy control dataset. Within a given batch, samples were prepared together, multiplexed and sequenced on the same HiSeq lane. The paper's processing steps were these. Raw barcoded reads were processed with MIGEC, and single-read molecular identifier groups were discarded before consensus assembly and CDR3 extraction. Clonotype tables were post-analysed with VDJtools, normalizing diversity by down-sampling all datasets to the smallest sample size. Repertoire overlap clustering matched CDR3 amino acid but not nucleotide sequences to correct batch-related cross-sample contamination. TCRdb reworked the public reads: Q25 trimming with fastp, MiXCR clone assembly, productive beta chains retained. Every distinct CDR3 protein forms one entry, paired with its most common genes and DNA. TCRdb's processing, not the study's, gives the V and J calls here. Present in this sample are some 260,000 distinct CDR3 sequences, 36% of which were seen just once. The ten largest make up around 5.2% of the sample.

Broader findings and caveats from the paper: The control group was slightly older than the multiple sclerosis patient group. When samples were clustered directly using the F measure, samples prepared in the same batch co-clustered strongly, which prompted a batch-effect correction. Normalized Chao1 diversity was significantly lower in multiple sclerosis patients than controls, suggesting substantial peripheral T-cell clonal expansion.

Sequenced material: blood. The source is a girl aged 5 to 17 with multiple sclerosis.

This receptor has the CDR3 CSAIGASGGNTGELFF. The nucleotide sequence is TGCAGTGCTATAGGGGCTAGCGGGGGGAACACCGGGGAGCTGTTTTTT. The sequence links TRBV20-1 to TRBJ2-2, with TRBD2 matching 10 junction bases. CDR1 and CDR2 (DFQATT, SNEGSKA) derive from the germline V gene (reference sequence). There are 16 amino acids in the CDR3, from cysteine to phenylalanine inclusive. Only the CDR3 portion is preserved as DNA: 48 bases, with reading frame beginning at the first base. For this chain, trimming is 4 bases at the V end and 1 base at the J end, and the number of junction bases without a gene match is 6.